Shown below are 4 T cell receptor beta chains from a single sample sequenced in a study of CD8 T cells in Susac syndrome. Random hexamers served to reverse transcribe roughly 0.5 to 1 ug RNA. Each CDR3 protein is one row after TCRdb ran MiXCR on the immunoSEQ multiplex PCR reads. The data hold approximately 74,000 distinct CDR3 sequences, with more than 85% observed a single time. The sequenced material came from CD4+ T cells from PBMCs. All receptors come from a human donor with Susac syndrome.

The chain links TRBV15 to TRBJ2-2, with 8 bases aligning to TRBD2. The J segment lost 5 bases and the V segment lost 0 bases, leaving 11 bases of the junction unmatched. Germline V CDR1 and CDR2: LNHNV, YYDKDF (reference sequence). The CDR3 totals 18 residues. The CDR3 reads CATSRDLREGLSTGELFF. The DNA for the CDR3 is TGTGCCACCAGCAGAGATCTCCGGGAGGGTCTCTCTACCGGGGAGCTGTTTTTT.

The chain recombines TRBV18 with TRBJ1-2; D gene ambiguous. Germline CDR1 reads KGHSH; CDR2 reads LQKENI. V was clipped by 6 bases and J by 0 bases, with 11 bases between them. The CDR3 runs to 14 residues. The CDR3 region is CASSPTASNYGYTF. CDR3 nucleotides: TGTGCCAGCTCGCCAACAGCATCTAACTATGGCTACACCTTC.

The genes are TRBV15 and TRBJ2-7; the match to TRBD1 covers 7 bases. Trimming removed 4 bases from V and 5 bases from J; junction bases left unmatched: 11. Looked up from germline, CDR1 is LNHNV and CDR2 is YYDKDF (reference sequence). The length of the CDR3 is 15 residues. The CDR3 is CATSTRTGRRDEQYF. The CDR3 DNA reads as TGTGCCACCAGCACCCGGACAGGACGGCGCGACGAGCAGTACTTC. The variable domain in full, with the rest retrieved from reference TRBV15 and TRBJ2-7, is DAMVIQNPRYQVTQFGKPVTLSCSQTLNHNVMYWYQQKSSQAPKLLFHYYDKDFNNEADTPDNFQSRRPNTSFCFLDIRSPGLGDTAMYLCATSTRTGRRDEQYFGPGTRLTVT.

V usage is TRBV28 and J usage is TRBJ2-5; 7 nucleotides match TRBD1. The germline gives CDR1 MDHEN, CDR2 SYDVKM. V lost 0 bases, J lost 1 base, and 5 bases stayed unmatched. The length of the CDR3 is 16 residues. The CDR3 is CASSLWGTGAQETQYF. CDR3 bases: TGTGCCAGCAGTTTATGGGGAACAGGGGCCCAAGAGACCCAGTACTTC.